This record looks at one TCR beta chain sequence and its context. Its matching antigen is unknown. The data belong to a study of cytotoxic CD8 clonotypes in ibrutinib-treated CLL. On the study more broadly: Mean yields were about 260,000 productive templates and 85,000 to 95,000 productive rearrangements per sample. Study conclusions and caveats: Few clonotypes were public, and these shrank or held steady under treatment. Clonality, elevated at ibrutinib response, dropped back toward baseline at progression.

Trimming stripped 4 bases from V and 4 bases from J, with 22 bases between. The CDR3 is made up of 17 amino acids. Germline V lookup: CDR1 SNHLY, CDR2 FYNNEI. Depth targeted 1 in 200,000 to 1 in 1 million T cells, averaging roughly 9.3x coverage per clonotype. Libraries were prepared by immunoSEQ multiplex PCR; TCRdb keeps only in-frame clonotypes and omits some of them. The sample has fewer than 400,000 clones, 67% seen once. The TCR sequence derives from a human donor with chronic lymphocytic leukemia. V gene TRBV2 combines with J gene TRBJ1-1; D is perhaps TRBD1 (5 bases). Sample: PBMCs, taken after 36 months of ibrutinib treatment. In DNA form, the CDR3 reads TGTGCCAGCAGTGGGTTGGCAGGGCTCGTGGGTTCCACTGAAGCTTTCTTT. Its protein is CASSGLAGLVGSTEAFF.